This passage covers 17 T cell receptor beta chains from one sample sequenced in a study of blood T cells in healthy people across ages. Primed by a sample-barcoded 5' primer and a J-beta primer mix, a second PCR proceeded for 7 to 11 cycles. TCRdb re-called the 5' RACE reads through MiXCR, storing one row per CDR3 protein. This sample has 800,000 to 950,000 distinct CDR3 sequences, with 25% to 35% found just once. The data were also submitted as part of a second study, on T cells of mothers and their children.

Sample: blood. Every receptor here comes from a middle-aged woman in good health.

V and J are TRBV20-1 and TRBJ2-3; maybe TRBD2 (6 bases). V shed 6 bases and J shed 4 bases, with 17 bases lying between them. Germline assignment: CDR1 DFQATT and CDR2 SNEGSKA (reference sequence). CDR3 length: 14 residues. The CDR3 nucleotides read TGCAGTGCCCCCCCGGGTGGGGGGTCAGATACGCAGTATTTT. Translation: CSAPPGGGSDTQYF.

With respect to this clonotype: A far larger clone is a single base away, which makes a read error likely. V gene TRBV6-5 combines with J gene TRBJ1-1; 8 nucleotides agree with TRBD1. Looked up from germline, CDR1 is MNHEY and CDR2 is SVGAGI. The CDR3 is 13 amino acids. CDR3 sequence: CASSRQGNTETFF. DNA of the CDR3: TGTGCCAGCAGCCGACAGGGGAACACTGAAACTTTCTTT.

V and J are TRBV20-1 and TRBJ2-7; possibly TRBD1 for D (6 bases). The CDR3 consists of 15 residues. V was pared by 0 bases and J by 4 bases, with 16 bases between. Germline V lookup: CDR1 DFQATT, CDR2 SNEGSKA (reference sequence). CDR3 DNA sequence: TGCAGTGCTAGAGATGGCTTCGGACAGAAGTACGAGCAGTACTTC. This encodes CSARDGFGQKYEQYF.

This clonotype was observed a handful of times. V and J are TRBV3-1 and TRBJ2-5; possibly TRBD1 for D (5 bases). The CDR3 covers 16 residues. The germline V gene has CDR1 LGHDT and CDR2 YNNKEL (reference sequence). Trimming shortened V by 1 base and J by 2 bases, and 14 bases separated the two germline ends. CDR3 in DNA: TGTGCCAGCAGCCAAGGCAGGGCTGTGGGACAAGAGACCCAGTACTTC. Translated: CASSQGRAVGQETQYF.

The rearrangement links TRBV30 to TRBJ1-2, with D possibly TRBD1 on 6 matching bases. Trimming removed 3 bases from V and 6 bases from J, with 20 bases in between. Germline CDR1 reads GTSNPN; CDR2 reads SVGIG (reference sequence). The CDR3 length is 15 residues. In DNA form, the CDR3 reads TGTGCCTGGAGACCTCAGGGGTATAAGGAAGATGGCTACACCTTC. This codes for CAWRPQGYKEDGYTF.

This clonotype was counted only a few times. The chain carries TRBV5-1 and TRBJ2-2, with D perhaps TRBD2 (5 bases). CDR3 length equals 17 residues. Germline V gene lookup returns CDR1 SGHRS and CDR2 YFSETQ. Trimming shortened V by 3 bases and J by 0 bases, and 15 bases separated the two germline ends. The CDR3 DNA sequence: TGCGCCAGCAGCTCCTCGACCGGGAATACGAACACCGGGGAGCTGTTTTTT. Its translation: CASSSSTGNTNTGELFF.

In its sample, this clonotype was seen a few times. This sequence joins TRBV19 and TRBJ2-7, with 8 bases identical to TRBD2. The J segment lost 0 bases and the V segment lost 5 bases, leaving 15 bases of the junction unmatched. The CDR3 length is 18 residues. In germline, CDR1 is LNHDA, CDR2 SQIVND (reference sequence). DNA for the CDR3: TGTGCCAGTAGTCCCGGGACTAGTCGCTCCATAAGCTCCTACGAGCAGTACTTC. Its translation: CASSPGTSRSISSYEQYF.

This clonotype was seen just once. The V call is TRBV5-1, the J call TRBJ1-5; D remains unclear. This CDR3 comprises 15 residues. In germline, CDR1 is SGHRS, CDR2 YFSETQ. V was trimmed by 7 bases and J by 1 base, leaving 15 bases between them. CDR3 bases: TGCGCCAGCGGCCCGGCCCCCGTCAGCAATCAGCCCCAGCATTTT. Its translation: CASGPAPVSNQPQHF. Complete variable domain (other parts from reference TRBV5-1 and TRBJ1-5): KAGVTQTPRYLIKTRGQQVTLSCSPISGHRSVSWYQQTPGQGLQFLFEYFSETQRNKGNFPGRFSGRQFSNSRSEMNVSTLELGDSALYLCASGPAPVSNQPQHFGDGTRLSIL.

This clonotype was seen a few times. The rearrangement joins TRBV6-6 to TRBJ1-5, with 8 bases aligning to TRBD1. Germline assignment: CDR1 MNHNY and CDR2 SVGAGI (reference sequence). The ends lost 5 bases at V and 0 bases at J; junction bases unmatched: 9. CDR3 size: 17 residues. The CDR3: CASSTGQEIYSNQPQHF. CDR3 nucleotide sequence: TGTGCCAGCAGTACGGGACAGGAGATTTATAGCAATCAGCCCCAGCATTTT.

Ten or more counts support this clonotype. V gene TRBV20-1 combines with J gene TRBJ2-7; 8 bases align to TRBD2. This CDR3 has 15 residues. V lost 0 bases, J lost 3 bases, and 7 bases stayed unmatched. The V gene's germline CDR1 is DFQATT and CDR2 SNEGSKA (reference sequence). CDR3 nucleotide sequence: TGCAGTGCTAGAGAGTCTCGGGGGGGTGGCTACGAGCAGTACTTC. Translating gives CSARESRGGGYEQYF.

This clonotype was picked up a small number of times. This sequence joins TRBV28 and TRBJ2-2; tentative D call: TRBD1 (5 bases). V was trimmed by 3 bases and J by 5 bases, leaving 13 bases between them. The CDR3 has 15 residues. CDR1 and CDR2 (germline): MDHEN, SYDVKM. CDR3 nucleotide sequence: TGTGCCAGCAGTTTCGTGCGCAGGGCGACCGGGGAGCTGTTTTTT. This encodes CASSFVRRATGELFF.

The CDR3, as DNA: TGCGCCAGCAGCCAAGTGCTTAGGGGGTACACTGAAGCTTTCTTT. This codes for CASSQVLRGYTEAFF. This chain connects TRBV4-3 to TRBJ1-1; tentative D call: TRBD1 (6 bases). The length of the CDR3 is 15 residues. CDR1 and CDR2 from the germline V gene are LGHNA and YSLEER. V lost 1 base and J lost 3, with 12 bases in between.

This sequence joins TRBV19 and TRBJ2-1, with no clear D. Per germline, CDR1 LNHDA and CDR2 SQIVND (reference sequence). The CDR3 covers 11 residues. V was trimmed by 3 bases and J by 9 bases, leaving 6 bases between them. CDR3 loop: CASSMRGEQFF. Written as DNA, the CDR3 is TGTGCCAGTAGTATGAGAGGTGAGCAGTTCTTC. Full variable domain (outside the CDR3, taken from reference TRBV19 and TRBJ2-1): DGGITQSPKYLFRKEGQNVTLSCEQNLNHDAMYWYRQDPGQGLRLIYYSQIVNDFQKGDIAEGYSVSREKKESFPLTVTSAQKNPTAFYLCASSMRGEQFFGPGTRLTVL.

This clonotype has a handful of counts. This clone may be a read error of a much larger clone one base away. The limits of the CDR3 on the DNA are not certain, so only TCRdb's listed CDR3 is given. The chain has TRBV20-1 and TRBJ2-6. The CDR3 spans 15 residues, counting both ends. Germline V gene data show CDR1 as DFQATT and CDR2 as SNEGSKA (reference sequence). CDR3 in amino acids: CSTSGPRSGANVLTF.

CDR3 bases: TGCAGTGCGCGCGGGACAGGGACCAACACCGGGGAGCTGTTTTTT. It codes for CSARGTGTNTGELFF. The rearrangement links TRBV20-1 to TRBJ2-2; 9 bases are shared with TRBD1. The CDR3 has 15 amino acids. V lost 6 bases and J lost 2; bases outside the gene matches: 7. The V gene's germline CDR1 is DFQATT and CDR2 SNEGSKA (reference sequence).

The chain employs TRBV6-2 or TRBV6-3 and TRBJ1-2; no reliable D call. Germline V gene lookup returns CDR1 MNHEY and CDR2 SVGEGT. The CDR3 totals 12 residues. V shed 2 bases and J shed 4 bases, with 5 bases lying between them. The CDR3 spells CASSYQLYGYTF. In DNA, the CDR3 is TGTGCCAGCAGTTACCAGCTCTATGGCTACACCTTC.

The chain combines TRBV6-6 with TRBJ1-1; D is unresolved. V gave up 0 bases and J gave up 0 bases, with 14 bases separating them. The CDR3 runs 17 residues. In germline, CDR1 is MNHNY, CDR2 SVGAGI (reference sequence). The CDR3: CASSYSWAAGLNTEAFF. The CDR3 nucleotides are TGTGCCAGCAGTTACTCGTGGGCAGCGGGGTTGAACACTGAAGCTTTCTTT.